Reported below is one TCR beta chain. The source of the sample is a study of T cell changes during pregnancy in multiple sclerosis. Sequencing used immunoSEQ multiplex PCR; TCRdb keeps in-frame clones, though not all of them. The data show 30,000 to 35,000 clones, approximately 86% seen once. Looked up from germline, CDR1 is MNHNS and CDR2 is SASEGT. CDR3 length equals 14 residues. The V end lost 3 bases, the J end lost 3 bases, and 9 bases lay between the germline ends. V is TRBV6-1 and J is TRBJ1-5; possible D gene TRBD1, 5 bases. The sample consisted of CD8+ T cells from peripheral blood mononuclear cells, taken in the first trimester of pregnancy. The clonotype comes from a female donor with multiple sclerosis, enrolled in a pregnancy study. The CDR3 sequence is CASSETEYNQPQHF. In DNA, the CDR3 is TGTGCCAGCAGTGAGACAGAGTACAATCAGCCCCAGCATTTT.